The 8 T cell receptor beta chains below were found in one sample sequenced in a study of blood T cell repertoires in COVID-19. Only in-frame clones appear in the TCRdb table, and some are missing; sequencing was by immunoSEQ multiplex PCR. The profile shows approximately 94,000 clones, over 80% of them singletons. Sequenced sample: peripheral blood. The receptors originated from a woman aged 45-65 years in a cohort sampled during active COVID-19.

This chain joins TRBV18 and TRBJ1-5, with 7 bases identical to TRBD1. CDR1 is KGHSH and CDR2 is LQKENI in the germline V gene. CDR3 length: 16 amino acids. After removal of 2 bases from V and 0 bases from J, the junction contained 4 bases not matched to a gene. CDR3 in amino acids: CASSPGDSHSNQPQHF. The CDR3 nucleotides are TGTGCCAGCTCACCAGGGGACAGCCATAGCAATCAGCCCCAGCATTTT.

The chain carries TRBV5-8 and TRBJ2-3, with TRBD1 matching over 10 bases. The CDR3 has 16 amino acids. V lost 2 bases to trimming and J lost 6 bases; unmatched junction nucleotides: 9. The germline V gene has CDR1 SGHTS and CDR2 YDEGEE. Here the CDR3 reads CASSFLGQGTTDTQYF. The CDR3 DNA follows: TGTGCCAGCAGCTTTCTGGGACAGGGGACAACGGATACGCAGTATTTT.

The chain joins TRBV28 to TRBJ1-3; 8 nucleotides align to TRBD1. CDR1 and CDR2 (germline): MDHEN, SYDVKM. The V and J ends lost 6 bases and 3 bases, in that order; junction bases with no gene match: 4. CDR3 length: 14 residues. The CDR3 is CASRPTGGGNTIYF. The CDR3 DNA follows: TGTGCCAGCAGACCTACAGGGGGTGGAAACACCATATATTTT.

The rearrangement links TRBV3-1 (or the pseudogene TRBV3-2) to TRBJ2-2; D remains unclear. Germline V gene sequence: CDR1 LGHDT, CDR2 YNNKEL (reference sequence). The ends were cut back, 2 bases at V and 5 bases at J, with 6 bases in the middle. There are 13 residues in the CDR3. CDR3 DNA sequence: TGTGCCAGCAGCCAATTCACTACCGGGGAGCTGTTTTTT. This gives the protein CASSQFTTGELFF.

The chain links TRBV7-2 to TRBJ2-5; maybe TRBD1 (5 bases). The CDR3 totals 13 residues. The germline V gene has CDR1 SGHTA and CDR2 FQGNSA. V lost 5 bases and J lost 9, with 16 bases in between. This CDR3 is CASSPVSVGAQYF. The CDR3 region has the DNA TGTGCCAGCAGCCCGGTTTCGGTAGGGGCCCAGTACTTC.

The chain uses TRBV5-1 and TRBJ1-2; TRBD1 is a possible D gene (5 bases). V was shortened by 4 bases and J by 4 bases, with 14 bases between the two germline ends. The CDR3 totals 14 residues. Germline V gene sequence: CDR1 SGHRS, CDR2 YFSETQ. This chain's CDR3 is CASSPGGTAYGYTF. CDR3 bases: TGCGCCAGCAGCCCTGGGGGGACGGCCTATGGCTACACCTTC.

The J gene is TRBJ1-4, the V gene TRBV5-1; perhaps TRBD1 as D (6 bases). The CDR3 spans 14 residues. Germline V gene sequence: CDR1 SGHRS, CDR2 YFSETQ. Trimming removed 7 bases at V and 7 bases at J, with 17 bases between. The CDR3 sequence is CASALQGGVEKLFF. The DNA for the CDR3 is TGCGCCAGCGCATTACAGGGAGGGGTTGAAAAACTGTTTTTT.

The chain joins TRBV7-3 to TRBJ2-1, with TRBD2 identical over 12 bases. The junction had 7 bases not matched to a gene; V was cut back by 5 bases and J by 8 bases. Germline CDR1 reads SGHTA; CDR2 reads FQGTGA. This CDR3 comprises 15 residues. The CDR3 sequence: CASSLAGGRNDEQFF. The CDR3 nucleotides are TGTGCCAGCAGCCTAGCGGGAGGGCGGAACGATGAGCAGTTCTTC.